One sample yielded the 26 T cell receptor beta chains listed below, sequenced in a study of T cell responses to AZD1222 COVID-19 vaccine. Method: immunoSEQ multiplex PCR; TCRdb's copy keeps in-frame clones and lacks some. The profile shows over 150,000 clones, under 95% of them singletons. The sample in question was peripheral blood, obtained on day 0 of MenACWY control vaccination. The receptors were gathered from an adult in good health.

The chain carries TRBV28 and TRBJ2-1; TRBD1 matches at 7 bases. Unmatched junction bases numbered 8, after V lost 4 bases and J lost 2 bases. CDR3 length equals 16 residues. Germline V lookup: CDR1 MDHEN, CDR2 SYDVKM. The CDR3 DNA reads TGTGCCAGCAGTTCAACAGGGGTGATGCCCTACAATGAGCAGTTCTTC. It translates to CASSSTGVMPYNEQFF.

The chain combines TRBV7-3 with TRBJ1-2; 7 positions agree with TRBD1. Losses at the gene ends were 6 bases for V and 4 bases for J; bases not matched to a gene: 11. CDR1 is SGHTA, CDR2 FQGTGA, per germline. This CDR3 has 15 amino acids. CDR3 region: CASSRGRGPSYGYTF. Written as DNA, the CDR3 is TGTGCCAGCAGTAGAGGGAGGGGGCCCAGCTATGGCTACACCTTC.

CDR3 residues: CASSLAETNYGYTF. For the CDR3, the DNA is TGTGCCAGCAGCTTAGCGGAGACTAACTATGGCTACACCTTC. The chain is built from TRBV5-6 and TRBJ1-2; D ambiguous. V lost 2 bases and J lost 0, with 8 bases in between. Germline V gives CDR1 SGHDT, CDR2 YYEEEE. CDR3 length: 14 residues.

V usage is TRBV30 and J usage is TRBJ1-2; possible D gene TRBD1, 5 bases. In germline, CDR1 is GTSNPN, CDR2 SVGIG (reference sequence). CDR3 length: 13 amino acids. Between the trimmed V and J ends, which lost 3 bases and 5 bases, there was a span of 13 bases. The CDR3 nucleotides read TGTGCCTGGAGGTTACAGGAGAGATATGGCTACACCTTC. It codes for CAWRLQERYGYTF.

The CDR3 bases are TGTGCCACCAGTGATGCAGGGACCGGGGCCAACGTCCTGACTTTC. Translating gives CATSDAGTGANVLTF. This chain links TRBV24-1 with TRBJ2-6; TRBD1 or TRBD2 may be the D gene (5 bases each). This CDR3 comprises 15 residues. CDR1 KGHDR and CDR2 SFDVKD come from the germline V gene. V dropped 3 bases and J dropped 4 bases, with 9 bases sitting between them.

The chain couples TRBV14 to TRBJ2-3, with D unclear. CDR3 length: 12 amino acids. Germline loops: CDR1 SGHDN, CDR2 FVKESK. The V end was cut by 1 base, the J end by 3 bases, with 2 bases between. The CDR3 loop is CASSQVTDTQYF. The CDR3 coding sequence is TGTGCCAGCAGCCAAGTAACAGATACGCAGTATTTT.

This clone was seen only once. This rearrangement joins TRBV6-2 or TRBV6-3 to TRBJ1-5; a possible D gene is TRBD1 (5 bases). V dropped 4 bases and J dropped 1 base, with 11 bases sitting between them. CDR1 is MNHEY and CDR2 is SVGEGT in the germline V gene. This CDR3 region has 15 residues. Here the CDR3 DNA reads TGTGCCAGCAGTTGGATCGGGGGGAGCAATCAGCCCCAGCATTTT. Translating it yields CASSWIGGSNQPQHF.

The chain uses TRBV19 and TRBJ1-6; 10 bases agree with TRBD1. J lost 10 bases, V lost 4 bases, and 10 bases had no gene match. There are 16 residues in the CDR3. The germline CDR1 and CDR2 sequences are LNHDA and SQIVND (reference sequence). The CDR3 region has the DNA TGTGCCAGTAGTACCACGACAGGGGGCTCTTACTCACCCCTCCACTTT. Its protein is CASSTTTGGSYSPLHF.

CDR3 coding DNA: TGTGCCAGCAACATCGAAGGACAGGGGGCCCAGGAGACCCAGTACTTC. This translates into CASNIEGQGAQETQYF. The chain carries TRBV27 and TRBJ2-5; 11 nucleotides align to TRBD1. The CDR3 loop spans 16 amino acids. Trimming removed 7 bases from V and 5 bases from J; junction bases left unmatched: 12. Germline-derived CDR1 and CDR2 are MNHEY and SMNVEV (reference sequence).

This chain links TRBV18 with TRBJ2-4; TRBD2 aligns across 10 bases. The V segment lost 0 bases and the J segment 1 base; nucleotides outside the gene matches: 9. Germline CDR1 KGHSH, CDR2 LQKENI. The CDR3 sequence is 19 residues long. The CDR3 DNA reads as TGTGCCAGCTCACCACCGCTAGCGGGAGCCACGGGGGCCAAAAACATTCAGTACTTC. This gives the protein CASSPPLAGATGAKNIQYF.

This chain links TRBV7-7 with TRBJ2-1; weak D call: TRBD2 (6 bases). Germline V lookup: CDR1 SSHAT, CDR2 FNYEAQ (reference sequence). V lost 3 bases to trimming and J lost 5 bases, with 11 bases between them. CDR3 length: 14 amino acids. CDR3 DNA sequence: TGTGCCAGCAGCTTTCGTGGGGGGAACAATGAGCAGTTCTTC. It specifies CASSFRGGNNEQFF.

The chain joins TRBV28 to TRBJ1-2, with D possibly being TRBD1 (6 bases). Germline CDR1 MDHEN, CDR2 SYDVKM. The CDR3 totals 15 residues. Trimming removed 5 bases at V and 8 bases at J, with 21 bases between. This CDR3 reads CASSDTGFGIQGYTF. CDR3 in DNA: TGTGCCAGCAGTGACACAGGGTTCGGGATACAAGGCTACACCTTC.

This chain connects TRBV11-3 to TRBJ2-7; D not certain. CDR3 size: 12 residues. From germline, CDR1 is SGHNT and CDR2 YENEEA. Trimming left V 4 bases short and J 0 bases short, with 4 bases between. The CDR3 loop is CASSSSSYEQYF. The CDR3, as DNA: TGTGCCAGCAGCTCCAGCTCCTACGAGCAGTACTTC.

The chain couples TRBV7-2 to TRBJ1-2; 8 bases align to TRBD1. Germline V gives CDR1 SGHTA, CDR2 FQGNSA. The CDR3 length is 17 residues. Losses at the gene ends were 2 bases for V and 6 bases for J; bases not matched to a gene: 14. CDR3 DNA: TGTGCCAGCAGCTTAAGGTTGCAGGGGGCAGCAGCCGATGGCTACACCTTC. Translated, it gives CASSLRLQGAAADGYTF.

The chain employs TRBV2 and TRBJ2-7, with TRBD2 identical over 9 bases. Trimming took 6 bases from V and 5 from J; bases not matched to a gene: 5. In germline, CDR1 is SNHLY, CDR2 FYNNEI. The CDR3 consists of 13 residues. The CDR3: CASRVAGDDEQYF. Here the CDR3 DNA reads TGTGCCAGCAGAGTAGCGGGAGACGACGAGCAGTACTTC. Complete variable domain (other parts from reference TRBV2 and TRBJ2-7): EPEVTQTPSHQVTQMGQEVILRCVPISNHLYFYWYRQILGQKVEFLVSFYNNEISEKSEIFDDQFSVERPDGSNFTLKIRSTKLEDSAMYFCASRVAGDDEQYFGPGTRLTVT.

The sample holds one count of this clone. CDR3 amino acids: CASSSRETQGGEKLFF. Written as DNA, the CDR3 is TGCGCCAGCAGCTCACGAGAGACACAGGGAGGGGAAAAACTGTTTTTT. The rearrangement joins TRBV5-1 to TRBJ1-4, with D maybe TRBD1 (6 bases). Trimming removed 3 bases from V and 8 bases from J, with 20 bases in between. Germline CDR1 and CDR2: SGHRS and YFSETQ. CDR3 length equals 16 residues.

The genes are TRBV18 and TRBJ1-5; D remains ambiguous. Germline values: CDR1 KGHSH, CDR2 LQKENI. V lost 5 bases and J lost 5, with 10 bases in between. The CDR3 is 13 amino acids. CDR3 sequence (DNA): TGTGCCAGCTCAGGAGGAATCTATCAGCCCCAGCATTTT. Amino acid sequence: CASSGGIYQPQHF.

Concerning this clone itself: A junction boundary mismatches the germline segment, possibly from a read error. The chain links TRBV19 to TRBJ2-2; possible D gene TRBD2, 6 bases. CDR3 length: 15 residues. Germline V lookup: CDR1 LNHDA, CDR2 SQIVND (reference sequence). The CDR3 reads CASSISGGNAGELFF. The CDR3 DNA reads TGTGCCAGTAGTATCTCGGGCGGGAACGCCGGGGAGCTGTTTTTT.

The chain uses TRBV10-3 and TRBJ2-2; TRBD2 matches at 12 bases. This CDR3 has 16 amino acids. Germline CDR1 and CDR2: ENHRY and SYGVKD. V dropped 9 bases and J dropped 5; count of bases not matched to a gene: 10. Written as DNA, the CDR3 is TGTGCCATTCTTCTTACTAGCGGGAGGAGAACCGGGGAGCTGTTTTTT. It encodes CAILLTSGRRTGELFF.

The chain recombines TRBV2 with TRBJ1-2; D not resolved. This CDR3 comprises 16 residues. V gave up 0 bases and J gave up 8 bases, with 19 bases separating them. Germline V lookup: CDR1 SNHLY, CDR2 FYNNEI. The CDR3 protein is CASSEAAAGRHGGYTF. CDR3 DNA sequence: TGTGCCAGCAGTGAAGCAGCCGCCGGCCGGCATGGGGGCTACACCTTC.

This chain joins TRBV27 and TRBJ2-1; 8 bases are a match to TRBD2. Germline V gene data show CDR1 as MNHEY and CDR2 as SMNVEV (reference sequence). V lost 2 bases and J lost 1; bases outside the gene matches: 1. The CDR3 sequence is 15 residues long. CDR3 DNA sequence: TGTGCCAGCAGTTTAGCGGGAGGTTCCTACAATGAGCAGTTCTTC. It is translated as CASSLAGGSYNEQFF.

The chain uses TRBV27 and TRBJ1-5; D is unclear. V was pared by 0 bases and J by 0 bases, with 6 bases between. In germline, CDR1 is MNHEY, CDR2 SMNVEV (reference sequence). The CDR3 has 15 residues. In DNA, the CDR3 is TGTGCCAGCAGTTTATCCAGGATTAGCAATCAGCCCCAGCATTTT. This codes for CASSLSRISNQPQHF.

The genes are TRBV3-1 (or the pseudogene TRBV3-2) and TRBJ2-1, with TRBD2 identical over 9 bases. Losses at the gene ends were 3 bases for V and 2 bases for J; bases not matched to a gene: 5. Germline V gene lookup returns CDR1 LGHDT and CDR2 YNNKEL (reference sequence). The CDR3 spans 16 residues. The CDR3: CASSQTSGGTYNEQFF. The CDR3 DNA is TGTGCCAGCAGCCAGACTAGCGGCGGCACCTACAATGAGCAGTTCTTC.

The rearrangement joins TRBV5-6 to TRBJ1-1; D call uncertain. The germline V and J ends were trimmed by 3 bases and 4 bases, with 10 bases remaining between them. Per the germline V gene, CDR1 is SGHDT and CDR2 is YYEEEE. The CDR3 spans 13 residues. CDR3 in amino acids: CASSSPAATEAFF. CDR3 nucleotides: TGTGCCAGCAGCTCACCGGCGGCCACTGAAGCTTTCTTT.

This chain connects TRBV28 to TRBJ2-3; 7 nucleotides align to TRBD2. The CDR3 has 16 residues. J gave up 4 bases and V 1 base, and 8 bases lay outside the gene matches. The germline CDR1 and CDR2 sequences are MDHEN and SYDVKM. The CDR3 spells CASSLLRGSRSDTQYF. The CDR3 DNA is TGTGCCAGCAGTTTATTGCGCGGGAGTCGCTCAGATACGCAGTATTTT.

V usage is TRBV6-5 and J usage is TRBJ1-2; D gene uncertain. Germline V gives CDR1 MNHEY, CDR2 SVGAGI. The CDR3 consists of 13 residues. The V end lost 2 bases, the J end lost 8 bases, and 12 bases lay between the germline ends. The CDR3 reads CASSYLSTPGYTF. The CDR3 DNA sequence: TGTGCCAGCAGTTACCTCAGCACCCCGGGCTACACCTTC.